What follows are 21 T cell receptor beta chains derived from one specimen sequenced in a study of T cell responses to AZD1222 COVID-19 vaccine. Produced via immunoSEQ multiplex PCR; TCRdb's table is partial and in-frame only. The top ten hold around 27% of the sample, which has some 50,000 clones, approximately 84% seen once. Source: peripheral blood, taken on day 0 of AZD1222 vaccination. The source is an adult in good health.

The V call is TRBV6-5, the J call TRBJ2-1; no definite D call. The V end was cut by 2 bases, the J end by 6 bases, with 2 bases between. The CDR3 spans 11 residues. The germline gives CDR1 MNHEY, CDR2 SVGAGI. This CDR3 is CASSYLNEQFF. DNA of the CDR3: TGTGCCAGCAGTTACCTCAATGAGCAGTTCTTC.

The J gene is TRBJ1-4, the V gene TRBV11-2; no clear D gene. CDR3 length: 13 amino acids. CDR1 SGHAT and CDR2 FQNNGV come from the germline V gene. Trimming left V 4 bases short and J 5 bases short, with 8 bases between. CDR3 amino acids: CASSSPLNEKLFF. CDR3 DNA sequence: TGTGCCAGCAGCTCCCCGTTAAATGAAAAACTGTTTTTT. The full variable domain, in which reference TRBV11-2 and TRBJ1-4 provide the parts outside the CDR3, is EAGVAQSPRYKIIEKRQSVAFWCNPISGHATLYWYQQILGQGPKLLIQFQNNGVVDDSQLPKDRFSAERLKGVDSTLKIQPAKLEDSAVYLCASSSPLNEKLFFGSGTQLSVL.

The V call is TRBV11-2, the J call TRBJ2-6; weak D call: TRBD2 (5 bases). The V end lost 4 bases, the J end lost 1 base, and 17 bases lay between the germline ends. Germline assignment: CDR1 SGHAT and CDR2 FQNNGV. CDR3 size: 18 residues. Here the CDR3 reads CASSSQTRWRSGANVLTF. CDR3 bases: TGTGCCAGCAGCTCCCAAACCCGGTGGAGGTCTGGGGCCAACGTCCTGACTTTC.

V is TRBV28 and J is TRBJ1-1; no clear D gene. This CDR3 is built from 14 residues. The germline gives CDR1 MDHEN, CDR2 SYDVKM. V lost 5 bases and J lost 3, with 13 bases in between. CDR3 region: CASSVTPDYTEAFF. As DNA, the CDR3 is TGTGCCAGCAGTGTGACCCCGGACTACACTGAAGCTTTCTTT.

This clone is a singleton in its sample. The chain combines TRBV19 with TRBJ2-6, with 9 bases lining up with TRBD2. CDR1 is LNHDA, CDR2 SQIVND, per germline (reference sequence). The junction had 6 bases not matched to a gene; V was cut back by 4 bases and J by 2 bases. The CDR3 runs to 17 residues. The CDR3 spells CASSKSGRPTGANVLTF. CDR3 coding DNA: TGTGCCAGTAGTAAGAGCGGGAGGCCTACTGGGGCCAACGTCCTGACTTTC.

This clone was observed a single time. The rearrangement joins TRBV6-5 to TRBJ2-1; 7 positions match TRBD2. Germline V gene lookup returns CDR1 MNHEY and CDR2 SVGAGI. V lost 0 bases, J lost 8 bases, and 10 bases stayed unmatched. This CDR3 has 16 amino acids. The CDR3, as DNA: TGTGCCAGCAGTTACTCGGAGACTAGCAGTTCGGATGAGCAGTTCTTC. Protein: CASSYSETSSSDEQFF.

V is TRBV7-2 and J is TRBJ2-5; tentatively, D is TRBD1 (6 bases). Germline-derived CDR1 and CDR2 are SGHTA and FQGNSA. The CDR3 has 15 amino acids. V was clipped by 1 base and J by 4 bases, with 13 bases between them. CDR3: CASSLDRVGGETQYF. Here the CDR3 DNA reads TGTGCCAGCAGCTTAGATAGAGTAGGGGGAGAGACCCAGTACTTC.

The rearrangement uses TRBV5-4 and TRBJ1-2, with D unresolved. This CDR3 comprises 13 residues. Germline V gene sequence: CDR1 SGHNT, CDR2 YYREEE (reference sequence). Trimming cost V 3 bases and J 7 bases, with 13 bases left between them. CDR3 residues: CASSSLGSAGYTF. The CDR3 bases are TGTGCCAGCAGCTCCCTGGGGTCGGCTGGCTACACCTTC.

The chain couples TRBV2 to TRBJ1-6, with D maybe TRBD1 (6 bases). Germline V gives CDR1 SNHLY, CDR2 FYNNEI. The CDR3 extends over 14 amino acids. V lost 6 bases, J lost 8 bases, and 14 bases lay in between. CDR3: CASSNGQLHSPLHF. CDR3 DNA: TGTGCCAGCAGCAACGGACAGTTGCATTCACCCCTCCACTTT.

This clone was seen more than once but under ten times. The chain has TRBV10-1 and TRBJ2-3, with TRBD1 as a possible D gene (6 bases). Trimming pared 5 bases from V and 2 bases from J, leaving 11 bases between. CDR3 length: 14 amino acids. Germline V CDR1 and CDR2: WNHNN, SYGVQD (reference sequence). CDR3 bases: TGCGCCAGCAGTCAAGACAGGCACACAGATACGCAGTATTTT. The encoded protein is CASSQDRHTDTQYF.

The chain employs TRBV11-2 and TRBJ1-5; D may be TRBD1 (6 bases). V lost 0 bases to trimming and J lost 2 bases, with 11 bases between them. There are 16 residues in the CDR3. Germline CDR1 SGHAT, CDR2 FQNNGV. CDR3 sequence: CASSLDSSGGNQPQHF. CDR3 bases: TGTGCCAGCAGCTTAGATAGTTCAGGGGGCAATCAGCCCCAGCATTTT.

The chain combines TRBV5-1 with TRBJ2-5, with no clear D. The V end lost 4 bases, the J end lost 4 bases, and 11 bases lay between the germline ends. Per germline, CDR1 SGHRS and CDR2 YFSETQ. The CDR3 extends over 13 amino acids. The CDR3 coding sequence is TGCGCCAGCAGCCCCGGAGTGCGAGAGACCCAGTACTTC. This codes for CASSPGVRETQYF.

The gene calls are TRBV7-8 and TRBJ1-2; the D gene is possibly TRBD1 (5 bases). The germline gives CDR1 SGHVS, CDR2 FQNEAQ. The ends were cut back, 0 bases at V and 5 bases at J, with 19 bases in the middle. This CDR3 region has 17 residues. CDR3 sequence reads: CASSLAGGRHLFYGYTF. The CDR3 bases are TGTGCCAGCAGCTTAGCGGGGGGACGCCACCTCTTTTATGGCTACACCTTC. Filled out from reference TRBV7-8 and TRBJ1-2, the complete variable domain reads GAGVSQSPRYKVAKRGQDVALRCDPISGHVSLFWYQQALGQGPEFLTYFQNEAQLDKSGLPSDRFFAERPEGSVSTLKIQRTQQEDSAVYLCASSLAGGRHLFYGYTFGSGTRLTVV.

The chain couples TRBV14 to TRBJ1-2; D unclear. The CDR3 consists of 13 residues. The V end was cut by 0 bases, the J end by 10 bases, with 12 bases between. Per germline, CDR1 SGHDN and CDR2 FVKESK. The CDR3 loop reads CASSQDLDGYYTF. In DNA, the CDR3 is TGTGCCAGCAGCCAAGATCTGGACGGTTACTACACCTTC.

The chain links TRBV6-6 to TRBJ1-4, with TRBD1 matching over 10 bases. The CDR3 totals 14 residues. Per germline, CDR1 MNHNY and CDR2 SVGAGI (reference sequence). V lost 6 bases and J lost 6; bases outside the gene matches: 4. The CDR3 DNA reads TGTGCCAGCAGGACCGGGACAGGGGATGAAAAACTGTTTTTT. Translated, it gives CASRTGTGDEKLFF.

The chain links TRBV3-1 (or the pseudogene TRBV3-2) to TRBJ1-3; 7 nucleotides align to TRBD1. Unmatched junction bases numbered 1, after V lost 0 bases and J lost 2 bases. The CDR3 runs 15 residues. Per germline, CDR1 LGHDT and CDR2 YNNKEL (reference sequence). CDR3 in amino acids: CASSQDGTAGNTIYF. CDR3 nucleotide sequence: TGTGCCAGCAGCCAAGATGGGACAGCTGGAAACACCATATATTTT.

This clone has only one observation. The CDR3 bases are TGCGCCAGCAGTGAAGGTCTAGCGGGAAAAGAGACCCAGTACTTC. It translates to CASSEGLAGKETQYF. This chain connects TRBV10-1 to TRBJ2-5, with TRBD2 matching 9 bases. The CDR3 is 15 residues long. Trimming at V came to 3 bases and at J to 3 bases, leaving 5 bases not matched to a gene. Germline lookup yields CDR1 WNHNN and CDR2 SYGVQD (reference sequence).

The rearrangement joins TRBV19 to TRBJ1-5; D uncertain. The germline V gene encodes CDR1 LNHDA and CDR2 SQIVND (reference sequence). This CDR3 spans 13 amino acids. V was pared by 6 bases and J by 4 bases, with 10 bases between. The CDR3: CASRLVLNQPQHF. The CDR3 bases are TGTGCCAGTAGACTTGTCCTGAATCAGCCCCAGCATTTT.

The CDR3 DNA sequence: TGTGCCAGCAGCTTTGGATACTCTGGGGCCAACGTCCTGACTTTC. It encodes CASSFGYSGANVLTF. The chain uses TRBV7-2 and TRBJ2-6; D remains unclear. V lost 3 bases, J lost 0 bases, and 6 bases lay in between. This CDR3 spans 15 amino acids. The germline CDR1 and CDR2 sequences are SGHTA and FQGNSA. Full variable domain (missing parts from reference TRBV7-2 and TRBJ2-6): GAGVSQSPSNKVTEKGKDVELRCDPISGHTALYWYRQSLGQGLEFLIYFQGNSAPDKSGLPSDRFSAERTGGSVSTLTIQRTQQEDSAVYLCASSFGYSGANVLTFGAGSRLTVL.

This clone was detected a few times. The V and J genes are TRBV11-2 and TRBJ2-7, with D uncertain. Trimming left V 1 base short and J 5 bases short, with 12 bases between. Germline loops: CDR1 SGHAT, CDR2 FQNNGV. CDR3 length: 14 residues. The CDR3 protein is CASSLAAPTHEQYF. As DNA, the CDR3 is TGTGCCAGCAGCTTAGCAGCCCCGACCCACGAGCAGTACTTC.

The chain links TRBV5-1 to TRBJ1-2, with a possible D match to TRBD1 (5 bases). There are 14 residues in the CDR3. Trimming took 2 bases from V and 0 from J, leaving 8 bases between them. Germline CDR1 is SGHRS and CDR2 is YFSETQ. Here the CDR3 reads CASSFDSTNYGYTF. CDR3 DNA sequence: TGCGCCAGCAGCTTCGACAGTACTAACTATGGCTACACCTTC.